Shown below are 25 T cell receptor beta chains from a single sample sequenced in a study of cytomegalovirus exposure and HLA in healthy donors. PCR primers comprised 60 Vbeta and 13 Jbeta primers. Generated by immunoSEQ multiplex PCR, the TCRdb table keeps only in-frame clones and is missing some. Of over 55,000 clones listed, 80% to 90% are singletons. Sequences were obtained from PBMCs. These receptors were collected from a woman aged 25 to 39 in good health and CMV-seropositive.

V is TRBV9 and J is TRBJ2-7; D gene ambiguous. The V gene's germline CDR1 is SGDLS and CDR2 YYNGEE. The CDR3 is made up of 14 amino acids. V lost 2 bases and J lost 0, with 9 bases in between. CDR3 in amino acids: CASSVADSSYEQYF. The DNA for the CDR3 is TGTGCCAGCAGCGTCGCGGATAGCTCCTACGAGCAGTACTTC.

This clone was observed once. The chain couples TRBV5-1 to TRBJ2-5, with 7 bases fitting TRBD1. The tail of the sequence fits TRBJ2-7 better, so the J call may be wrong. The germline gives CDR1 SGHRS, CDR2 YFSETQ. CDR3 size: 18 residues. Here the CDR3 DNA reads TGCGCCAGCAGCTTAGGGACAGTGATTCTCGCCCCGACCTACGAGCAGTACTTC. Protein sequence: CASSLGTVILAPTYEQYF.

The chain employs TRBV25-1 and TRBJ2-3, with D tentatively TRBD1 (5 bases). There are 15 residues in the CDR3. Germline V gene sequence: CDR1 MGHDK, CDR2 SYGVNS. Trimming pared 6 bases from V and 2 bases from J, leaving 15 bases between. In DNA, the CDR3 is TGTGCCAGCAGCTTAGTTGGGGCGATCACAGATACGCAGTATTTT. This sequence encodes CASSLVGAITDTQYF.

The rearrangement links TRBV2 to TRBJ1-4; possible D gene TRBD1, 5 bases. Trimming removed 6 bases from V and 6 bases from J, with 23 bases in between. The CDR3 covers 17 residues. Germline lookup yields CDR1 SNHLY and CDR2 FYNNEI. CDR3 sequence reads: CASSFPGDGGLDEKLFF. The CDR3, as DNA: TGTGCCAGCAGCTTCCCGGGTGACGGGGGTTTGGATGAAAAACTGTTTTTT. Drawing the rest from reference TRBV2 and TRBJ1-4, the complete variable domain is EPEVTQTPSHQVTQMGQEVILRCVPISNHLYFYWYRQILGQKVEFLVSFYNNEISEKSEIFDDQFSVERPDGSNFTLKIRSTKLEDSAMYFCASSFPGDGGLDEKLFFGSGTQLSVL.

The V gene is TRBV12-5, the J gene TRBJ1-1, with D maybe TRBD1 (5 bases). The CDR3 is 18 residues long. Trimming pared 0 bases from V and 0 bases from J, leaving 17 bases between. Germline V CDR1 and CDR2: LGHNT, FRNRAP. In nucleotides, the CDR3 is TGTGCTAGTGGTTTGGTACTGGGTGACAGAAGAATGAACACTGAAGCTTTCTTT. It codes for CASGLVLGDRRMNTEAFF.

V usage is TRBV11-2 and J usage is TRBJ2-7; D perhaps matches TRBD1 (6 bases). Trimming cost V 5 bases and J 0 bases, with 11 bases left between them. This CDR3 is built from 14 residues. Germline V gene lookup returns CDR1 SGHAT and CDR2 FQNNGV. This CDR3 is CASSRQASSYEQYF. CDR3 nucleotide sequence: TGTGCCAGCAGCCGACAGGCGAGCTCCTACGAGCAGTACTTC.

The J gene is TRBJ2-7, the V gene TRBV7-2; the D gene is possibly TRBD1 (7 bases). Looked up from germline, CDR1 is SGHTA and CDR2 is FQGNSA. The CDR3 is 14 amino acids. V gave up 5 bases and J gave up 3 bases, with 14 bases separating them. The CDR3 DNA sequence: TGTGCCAGCAGCCCTTTTCAGGGGGGCTACGAGCAGTACTTC. Protein sequence: CASSPFQGGYEQYF.

The chain links TRBV6-5 to TRBJ1-1; no firm D call. The CDR3 spans 15 residues. CDR1 is MNHEY, CDR2 SVGAGI, per germline. V gave up 0 bases and J gave up 3 bases, with 11 bases separating them. CDR3 sequence reads: CASSYSSTADTEAFF. The DNA of the CDR3 is TGTGCCAGCAGTTACTCCTCAACCGCGGACACTGAAGCTTTCTTT.

The chain employs TRBV5-5 and TRBJ2-7; D remains unclear. Germline loops: CDR1 SGHKS, CDR2 YYEKEE (reference sequence). This CDR3 comprises 11 residues. V was clipped by 2 bases and J by 5 bases, with 5 bases between them. CDR3 loop: CASSFNNEQYF. The CDR3 DNA is TGTGCCAGCAGCTTTAACAACGAGCAGTACTTC.

CDR3 nucleotide sequence: TGCGCCAGCAGCCCCGACAGGGGGGGTGAAAAACTGTTTTTT. This sequence encodes CASSPDRGGEKLFF. V usage is TRBV4-1 and J usage is TRBJ1-4; TRBD1 matches at 9 bases. This CDR3 region has 14 residues. Trimming removed 4 bases from V and 7 bases from J; junction bases left unmatched: 4. CDR1 and CDR2 from the germline V gene are MGHRA and YSYEKL.

CDR3 sequence reads: CASKGQGSPEQYF. DNA for the CDR3: TGTGCCAGCAAGGGACAGGGGAGTCCCGAGCAGTACTTC. This chain uses TRBV2 with TRBJ2-7; 10 bases fit TRBD1. CDR1 and CDR2 (germline): SNHLY, FYNNEI. V lost 7 bases to trimming and J lost 6 bases; unmatched junction nucleotides: 6. The CDR3 length is 13 residues.

The chain combines TRBV5-4 with TRBJ2-1, with 8 bases matching TRBD2. The V gene's germline CDR1 is SGHNT and CDR2 YYREEE (reference sequence). The J segment lost 1 base and the V segment lost 4 bases, leaving 4 bases of the junction unmatched. CDR3 length: 15 residues. Written as DNA, the CDR3 is TGTGCCAGCAGCCCGGGGGGGAGATCCTACAATGAGCAGTTCTTC. It specifies CASSPGGRSYNEQFF.

The chain links TRBV7-9 to TRBJ2-1; 13 nucleotides line up with TRBD2. This CDR3 is 15 amino acids long. Germline CDR1 and CDR2: SEHNR and FQNEAQ (reference sequence). Unmatched junction bases numbered 6, after V lost 5 bases and J lost 8 bases. The CDR3 DNA reads as TGTGCCAGCAGCCTAGGACTAGCGGGAGCCCATGAGCAGTTCTTC. Protein: CASSLGLAGAHEQFF.

In DNA, the CDR3 is TGTGCCAGCAGCCGGGACTGGGAGGACGAGCAGTACTTC. Translating gives CASSRDWEDEQYF. The rearrangement uses TRBV6-1 and TRBJ2-7; weak D call: TRBD2 (6 bases). Trimming shortened V by 6 bases and J by 5 bases, and 14 bases separated the two germline ends. Germline CDR1 reads MNHNS; CDR2 reads SASEGT. There are 13 residues in the CDR3.

This chain joins TRBV11-1 and TRBJ1-1; perhaps TRBD1 as D (5 bases). Trimming cost V 3 bases and J 7 bases, with 15 bases left between them. The length of the CDR3 is 14 residues. The V gene's germline CDR1 is SGHAT and CDR2 FQDESV (reference sequence). CDR3 region: CASSFRQYANEAFF. CDR3 bases: TGTGCCAGCAGCTTTCGACAGTACGCTAATGAAGCTTTCTTT. Complete variable domain (other parts from reference TRBV11-1 and TRBJ1-1): EAEVAQSPRYKITEKSQAVAFWCDPISGHATLYWYRQILGQGPELLVQFQDESVVDDSQLPKDRFSAERLKGVDSTLKIQPAELGDSAMYLCASSFRQYANEAFFGQGTRLTVV.

The rearrangement uses TRBV2 and TRBJ2-2, with a weak D call TRBD1 (5 bases). The CDR3 is 15 residues long. The V end was cut by 5 bases, the J end by 4 bases, with 14 bases between. Germline CDR1 SNHLY, CDR2 FYNNEI. CDR3: CASSPSTVLTGELFF. DNA of the CDR3: TGTGCCAGCAGTCCATCGACAGTCCTCACCGGGGAGCTGTTTTTT.

The CDR3: CASIGDRGWHEQYF. CDR3 in DNA: TGTGCCAGCATAGGGGACAGGGGTTGGCACGAGCAGTACTTC. The rearrangement joins TRBV6-1 to TRBJ2-7; TRBD1 agrees at 10 bases. Trimming at V came to 7 bases and at J to 5 bases, leaving 8 bases not matched to a gene. Germline V gives CDR1 MNHNS, CDR2 SASEGT. The CDR3 is 14 amino acids.

The V call is TRBV29-1, the J call TRBJ2-1; D is undetermined. Trimming cost V 6 bases and J 4 bases, with 4 bases left between them. Germline V gene sequence: CDR1 SQVTM, CDR2 ANQGSEA. There are 10 residues in the CDR3. The CDR3 is CSVLYNEQFF. In nucleotides, the CDR3 is TGCAGCGTGCTATACAATGAGCAGTTCTTC.

CDR3 in amino acids: CASSQLGTSGIREQYF. The CDR3, as DNA: TGCGCCAGCAGCCAGCTCGGGACTAGCGGGATCCGCGAGCAGTACTTC. The rearrangement joins TRBV4-1 to TRBJ2-7, with 13 bases identical to TRBD2. CDR3 length: 16 amino acids. Germline-derived CDR1 and CDR2 are MGHRA and YSYEKL. The trim removed 3 bases at V and 6 bases at J, leaving 8 bases unmatched.

The V gene is TRBV4-1, the J gene TRBJ1-2; no definite D call. This CDR3 is 15 amino acids long. Germline loops: CDR1 MGHRA, CDR2 YSYEKL. V was cut by 0 bases and J by 8 bases, with 16 bases left in between. CDR3 nucleotide sequence: TGCGCCAGCAGCCAAGATGCGGCAGCCTTTCAGGGCTACACCTTC. Protein product: CASSQDAAAFQGYTF.

The chain carries TRBV7-8 and TRBJ2-3, with 8 bases aligning to TRBD1. CDR3 length: 15 residues. Trimming took 6 bases from V and 6 from J; bases not matched to a gene: 11. Germline V gene lookup returns CDR1 SGHVS and CDR2 FQNEAQ. The CDR3 DNA reads TGTGCCAGCAGTCCCACAGGGGGAGCAGGGGATACGCAGTATTTT. Protein sequence: CASSPTGGAGDTQYF.

This chain links TRBV6-5 with TRBJ2-3; D is possibly TRBD2 (5 bases). Germline CDR1 and CDR2: MNHEY and SVGAGI. The CDR3 is 13 residues long. The V gene lost 5 bases and the J gene lost 2 bases, with 8 bases spanning the gap. The CDR3 loop reads CASSPGFTDTQYF. In DNA form, the CDR3 reads TGTGCCAGCAGTCCGGGGTTCACAGATACGCAGTATTTT.

The V and J genes are TRBV29-1 and TRBJ2-5; D is ambiguous. This CDR3 is built from 12 residues. Trimming cost V 4 bases and J 6 bases, with 12 bases left between them. In germline, CDR1 is SQVTM, CDR2 ANQGSEA. The DNA for the CDR3 is TGCAGCGTTGTTGCGGCCGAAAAGACCCAGTACTTC. Translating gives CSVVAAEKTQYF. The whole variable domain, remainder taken from reference TRBV29-1 and TRBJ2-5, is SAVISQKPSRDICQRGTSLTIQCQVDSQVTMMFWYRQQPGQSLTLIATANQGSEATYESGFVIDKFPISRPNLTFSTLTVSNMSPEDSSIYLCSVVAAEKTQYFGPGTRLLVL.

The V call is TRBV19, the J call TRBJ2-5, with 7 positions matching TRBD2. After removal of 1 base from V and 5 bases from J, the junction contained 1 base not matched to a gene. The CDR3 is 13 amino acids. Germline loops: CDR1 LNHDA, CDR2 SQIVND (reference sequence). The CDR3 here is CASSIVGGETQYF. As DNA, the CDR3 is TGTGCCAGTAGTATAGTCGGGGGGGAGACCCAGTACTTC.

The gene calls are TRBV15 and TRBJ2-2, with TRBD1 matching over 10 bases. Germline V gene data show CDR1 as LNHNV and CDR2 as YYDKDF (reference sequence). The CDR3 loop spans 14 amino acids. With 5 bases clipped from V and 5 bases from J, the junction kept 2 bases outside the gene matches. CDR3 in amino acids: CATSDRGRTGELFF. CDR3 DNA sequence: TGTGCCACCAGCGACAGGGGGCGAACCGGGGAGCTGTTTTTT.